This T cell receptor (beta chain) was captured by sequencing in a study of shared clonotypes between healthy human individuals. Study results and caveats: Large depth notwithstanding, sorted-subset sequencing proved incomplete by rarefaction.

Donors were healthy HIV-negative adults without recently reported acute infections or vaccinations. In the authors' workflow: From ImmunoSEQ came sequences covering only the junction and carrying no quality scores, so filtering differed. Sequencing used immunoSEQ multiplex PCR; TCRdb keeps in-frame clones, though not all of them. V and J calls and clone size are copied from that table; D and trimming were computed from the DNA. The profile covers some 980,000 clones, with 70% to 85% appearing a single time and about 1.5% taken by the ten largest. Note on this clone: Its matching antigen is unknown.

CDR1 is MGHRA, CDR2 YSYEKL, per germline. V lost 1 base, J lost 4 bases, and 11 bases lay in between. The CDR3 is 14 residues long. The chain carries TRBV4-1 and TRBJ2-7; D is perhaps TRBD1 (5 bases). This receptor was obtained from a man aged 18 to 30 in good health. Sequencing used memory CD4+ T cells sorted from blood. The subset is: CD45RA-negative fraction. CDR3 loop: CASSQGNYRYEQYF. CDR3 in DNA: TGCGCCAGCAGCCAAGGAAACTACAGGTACGAGCAGTACTTC.